This passage covers 15 T cell receptor beta chains from one sample sequenced in a study of CD8+ T cells in alopecia areata. Extraction and reverse transcription of RNA yielded cDNA as the sequencing template. This table comes from immunoSEQ multiplex PCR, and its TCRdb copy is limited to in-frame clones, with some not included. The sample is made up of roughly 120,000 clones, none counted only once. Sequencing input: lesional skin. The receptors were sampled from a C3H/HeJ mouse with alopecia areata. The mouse line has the MHC haplotype H2-k.

This clone has a handful of counts. Mouse names are used for the genes. Coverage ceases 4 residues before the CDR3 finishes, and the germline J gene fills in the end. The rearrangement uses TRBV1 and TRBJ1-1; 7 bases are a match to TRBD1. This CDR3 comprises 15 residues. CDR1 is NSQYPW and CDR2 is LRSPGD in the germline V gene (reference sequence). J lost 3 bases, V lost 0 bases, and 4 bases had no gene match. The CDR3 sequence: CTCSAETGWDTEVFF. The sequenced CDR3 bases are TGCACCTGCAGTGCAGAGACAGGGTGGGACACA.

Concerning this clone itself: Mouse gene names and germline throughout. The CDR3 extends 4 residues past the end of the read, so its final part is completed from the germline J gene. This rearrangement joins TRBV13-3 to TRBJ2-3, with 7 bases fitting TRBD1. CDR3 size: 15 residues. Germline CDR1 NNHDY, CDR2 SYVADS. V shed 0 bases, J shed 2 bases, and the junction held 3 bases outside the gene matches. Here the CDR3 reads CASSDAGTAAETLYF. The DNA read from the CDR3 is TGTGCCAGCAGTGATGCCGGGACAGCTGCAGAA.

This clone was counted only a few times. All gene names here are mouse names. CDR3 bases read: TGTGCCAGCAGACTGACTGGGGACCCAGAC. Residues: CASRLTGDPD. The whole CDR3 region reads CASRLTGDPDTQYF. This sequence joins TRBV14 and TRBJ2-5; 8 bases match TRBD2. The CDR3 is cut off 4 residues early in the read; its end comes from the germline J gene. The CDR3 spans 14 residues. Germline CDR1 SGHDT, CDR2 FRDEAV.

This clone showed up just a few times. Genes and germline come from the mouse. Coverage ceases 4 residues before the CDR3 finishes, and the germline J gene fills in the end. Other nucleotide sequences from this sample produce the same CDR3. The chain couples TRBV19 to TRBJ1-2; D ambiguous. The length of the CDR3 is 14 residues. The V end was cut by 1 base, the J end by 0 bases, with 7 bases between. Looked up from germline, CDR1 is FNHDT and CDR2 is SITEND (reference sequence). CDR3 sequence: CASSIRQSNSDYTF. Partial CDR3 DNA: TGTGCCAGCAGTATACGACAATCAAACTCC.

Only a few counts were recorded for this clone. Gene and germline names: mouse. The read ends 4 residues shy of where the CDR3 ends; the end is completed using the germline J gene. V gene TRBV13-3 combines with J gene TRBJ1-2, with D perhaps matching TRBD1 (6 bases). Looked up from germline, CDR1 is NNHDY and CDR2 is SYVADS. This CDR3 is 14 amino acids long. Trimming stripped 5 bases from V and 0 bases from J, with 11 bases between. The covered CDR3 bases are TGTGCCAGCAGGCCGGACAGATCAAACTCC. Translation gives CASRPDRSNS. The full CDR3 protein reads CASRPDRSNSDYTF.

Regarding this clone: The germline and genes are mouse ones. The read stops 4 residues short of the end of the CDR3; the missing end is completed from the germline J gene. The rearrangement links TRBV1 to TRBJ2-3; a weak D match, TRBD2 (6 bases). CDR1 NSQYPW and CDR2 LRSPGD come from the germline V gene (reference sequence). Trimming shortened V by 3 bases and J by 0 bases, and 13 bases separated the two germline ends. CDR3 length: 16 residues. The covered CDR3 bases are TGCACCTGCAGTGCGATACTGGGCCCTAGTGCAGAA. It is translated as CTCSAILGPSAE. In full, the CDR3 reads CTCSAILGPSAETLYF.

In its sample, this clone was seen a few times. Mouse gene names apply. Coverage ceases 4 residues before the CDR3 finishes, and the germline J gene fills in the end. This sequence joins TRBV31 and TRBJ1-2; 11 nucleotides align to TRBD1. Losses at the gene ends were 0 bases for V and 4 bases for J; bases not matched to a gene: 1. The germline V gene encodes CDR1 GKSSPN and CDR2 SITVG. The length of the CDR3 is 14 residues. CDR3 DNA (partial): TGTGCCTGGAGTCTAGGGACAGGGGGCTCC. The encoded protein is CAWSLGTGGS. The whole CDR3 sequence is CAWSLGTGGSDYTF.

This clone was seen more than once but under ten times. Gene names follow the mouse nomenclature. The read stops 4 residues short of the end of the CDR3; the missing end is completed from the germline J gene. The chain is built from TRBV13-3 and TRBJ2-3, with 9 bases fitting TRBD1. V dropped 5 bases and J dropped 2; count of bases not matched to a gene: 9. Germline V CDR1 and CDR2: NNHDY, SYVADS. The CDR3 sequence is 16 residues long. CDR3 DNA (partial): TGTGCCAGCAGCCCTGGGACAGGGTGGAATGCAGAA. This codes for CASSPGTGWNAE. The CDR3 reads in full as CASSPGTGWNAETLYF.

This clone has just a few counts. Gene and germline names: mouse. The CDR3 extends 4 residues past the end of the read, so its final part is completed from the germline J gene. This sequence joins TRBV1 and TRBJ1-1, with a tentative D call TRBD1 (6 bases). This CDR3 is 16 amino acids long. The germline V gene encodes CDR1 NSQYPW and CDR2 LRSPGD (reference sequence). The DNA read from the CDR3 is TGCACCTGCAGTGCAGATTTCCTGGGGGGGCGCGGA. Translation gives CTCSADFLGGRG. The full-length CDR3 reads as CTCSADFLGGRGEVFF.

In the case of this clone: The germline and genes are mouse ones. The CDR3 goes on 4 residues after the read ends, and that part is filled in from the germline J gene. V gene TRBV13-3 combines with J gene TRBJ2-4, with 10 bases identical to TRBD2. The CDR3 is made up of 16 amino acids. With V trimmed by 5 bases and J by 2 bases, 8 bases remained unmatched. CDR1 is NNHDY and CDR2 is SYVADS in the germline V gene. The CDR3 region is CASSLDWGDFQNTLYF. CDR3 DNA (partial): TGTGCCAGCAGCCTCGACTGGGGGGACTTTCAAAAC.

As concerns this clone: Gene names are the mouse ones. The read ends 4 residues before the CDR3 terminus; that terminus is restored from the germline J gene. The J gene is TRBJ2-1, the V gene TRBV29; 7 nucleotides align to TRBD1. Germline CDR1 reads MSHET; CDR2 reads SYDVDS. This CDR3 contains 14 residues. Trimming took 2 bases from V and 3 from J; bases not matched to a gene: 1. The DNA read from the CDR3 is TGTGCTAGCAGTTTAACAGGGGTCTATGCT. This encodes CASSLTGVYA. The complete CDR3 sequence is CASSLTGVYAEQFF.

This clone was detected a few times. Mouse gene names apply. The read ends 4 residues early relative to the CDR3; the germline J gene fills the gap. The chain has TRBV1 and TRBJ1-4; D may be TRBD1 (6 bases). CDR1 and CDR2 (germline): NSQYPW, LRSPGD (reference sequence). V lost 1 base to trimming and J lost 2 bases, with 11 bases between them. CDR3 length: 16 residues. The CDR3 sequence: CTCSAGGRVSNERLFF. The sequenced CDR3 bases are TGCACCTGCAGTGCAGGGGGGCGAGTCTCCAACGAA.

This clone was seen at least ten times. Germline and genes: mouse. With the read ending 4 residues before the CDR3 end, the germline J gene is used to fill in that end. The sample has other DNA sequences that encode this CDR3 too. This rearrangement joins TRBV13-3 to TRBJ2-1; D remains ambiguous. This CDR3 spans 11 amino acids. Germline CDR1 reads NNHDY; CDR2 reads SYVADS. The V and J ends lost 4 bases and 5 bases respectively, with 4 bases between them. CDR3 in amino acids: CASSPNAEQFF. Partial CDR3 DNA: TGTGCCAGCAGTCCTAATGCT.

Details on this clone: TCRdb gives a protein that differs at residue 13 from what the DNA encodes, so the protein here is translated from the DNA. All gene names here are mouse names. The CDR3 end is not reached by the read, which stops 3 residues before it; the germline J gene fills it in. The chain is built from TRBV19 and TRBJ1-3; TRBD1 matches at 7 bases. This CDR3 is 16 amino acids long. Per the germline V gene, CDR1 is FNHDT and CDR2 is SITEND (reference sequence). V shed 3 bases, J shed 0 bases, and the junction held 6 bases outside the gene matches. The covered CDR3 bases are TGTGCCAGCAGTACCCTCGGGACAGCTTCTGGAAATACG. Translated, it gives CASSTLGTASGNT. The whole CDR3 protein is CASSTLGTASGNTLYF.

This clone was recorded a few times. These gene names are mouse names. Read data end 4 residues before the CDR3 end; the end is taken from the germline J gene. The V gene is TRBV13-3, the J gene TRBJ2-3; 8 bases match TRBD2. Germline V lookup: CDR1 NNHDY, CDR2 SYVADS. The CDR3 totals 14 residues. CDR3 amino acids: CASSEGGGQETLYF. The part of the CDR3 DNA that was read is TGTGCCAGCAGTGAGGGGGGGGGCCAAGAA.